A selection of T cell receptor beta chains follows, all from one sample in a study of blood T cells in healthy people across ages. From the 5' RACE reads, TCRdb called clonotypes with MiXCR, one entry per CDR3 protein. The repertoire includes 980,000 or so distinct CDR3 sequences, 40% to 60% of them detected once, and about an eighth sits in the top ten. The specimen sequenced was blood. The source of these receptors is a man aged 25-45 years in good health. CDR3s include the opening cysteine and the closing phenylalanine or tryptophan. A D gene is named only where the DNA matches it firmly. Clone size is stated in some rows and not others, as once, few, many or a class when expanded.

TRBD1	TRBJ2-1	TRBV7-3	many	CASRSDRVGNEQFF	TGTGCCAGCAGGTCGGACAGGGTGGGCAATGAGCAGTTCTTC
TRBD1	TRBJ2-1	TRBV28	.	CASSRPGTGVNEQFF	TGTGCCAGCAGCCGTCCCGGGACAGGGGTGAATGAGCAGTTCTTC
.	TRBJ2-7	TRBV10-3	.	CAISESIATYEQYF	TGTGCCATCAGTGAGTCGATAGCGACCTACGAGCAGTACTTC
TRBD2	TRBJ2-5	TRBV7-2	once	CASAWEGAAGGRNEQYF	TGTGCCAGCGCTTGGGAGGGCGCAGCGGGAGGTCGCAATGAGCAGTACTTC
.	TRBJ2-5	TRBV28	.	CASSSGAFQETQYF	TGTGCCAGCAGCTCCGGGGCCTTCCAAGAGACCCAGTACTTC
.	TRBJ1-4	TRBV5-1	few	CASSKTAGEKLFF	TGCGCCAGCAGCAAGACAGCCGGAGAAAAACTGTTTTTT
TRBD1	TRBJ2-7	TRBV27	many	CASSSPWTGRGRGLSDEQYF	TGTGCCAGCAGTTCCCCATGGACAGGGCGCGGTAGAGGGCTAAGTGACGAGCAGTACTTC
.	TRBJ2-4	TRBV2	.	CASSGQQGSKNIQYF	TGTGCCAGCAGTGGCCAACAGGGATCCAAAAACATTCAGTACTTC
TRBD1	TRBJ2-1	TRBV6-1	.	CASLPGDRAINEQFF	TGTGCCAGCTTACCGGGGGACAGGGCGATCAATGAGCAGTTCTTC
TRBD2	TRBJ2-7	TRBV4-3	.	CASSQEPGGTAYEQYF	TGCGCCAGCAGCCAAGAACCCGGGGGGACGGCCTACGAGCAGTACTTC
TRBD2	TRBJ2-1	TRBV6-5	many	CASSYSGVSYNEQFF	TGTGCCAGCAGTTATAGCGGGGTGTCCTACAATGAGCAGTTCTTC
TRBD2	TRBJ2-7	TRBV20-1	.	CSAPRGGGRYEQYF	TGCAGTGCCCCCCGGGGCGGCGGGAGGTACGAGCAGTACTTC
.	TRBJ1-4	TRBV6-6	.	CASSPAGMSEKLFF	TGTGCCAGCAGCCCCGCGGGGATGAGCGAAAAACTGTTTTTT